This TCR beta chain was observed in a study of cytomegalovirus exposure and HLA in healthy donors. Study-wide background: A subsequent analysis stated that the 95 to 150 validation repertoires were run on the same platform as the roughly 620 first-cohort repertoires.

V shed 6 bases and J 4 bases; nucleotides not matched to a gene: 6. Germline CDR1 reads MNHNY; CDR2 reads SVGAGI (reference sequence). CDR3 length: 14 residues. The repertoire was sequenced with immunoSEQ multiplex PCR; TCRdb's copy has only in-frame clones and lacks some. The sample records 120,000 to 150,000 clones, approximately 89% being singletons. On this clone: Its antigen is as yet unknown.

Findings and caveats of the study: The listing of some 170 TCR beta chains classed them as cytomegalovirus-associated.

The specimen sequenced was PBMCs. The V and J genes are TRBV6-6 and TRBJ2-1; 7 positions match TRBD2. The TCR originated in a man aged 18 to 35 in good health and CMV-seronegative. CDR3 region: CASRHPREYNEQFF. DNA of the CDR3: TGTGCCAGCAGACACCCGCGGGAGTACAATGAGCAGTTCTTC.